These 4 T cell receptor beta chains share one sample of origin, sequenced in a study of blood T cell repertoires in COVID-19. Profiling relied on immunoSEQ multiplex PCR, and the TCRdb table lists in-frame clones only, not all of them. The repertoire consists of about 88,000 clones, with about nine tenths occurring once and the leading ten covering roughly 14%. The sample taken for sequencing was peripheral blood. Receptors originate from a male donor with acute or convalescent COVID-19.

The chain combines TRBV30 with TRBJ2-3, with 13 bases aligning to TRBD2. V shed 6 bases and J 5 bases; nucleotides not matched to a gene: 8. The CDR3 length is 15 residues. In germline, CDR1 is GTSNPN, CDR2 SVGIG (reference sequence). In DNA form, the CDR3 reads TGTGCCTGTACTAGCGGGGGGGCTTGGGGAGATACGCAGTATTTT. This codes for CACTSGGAWGDTQYF.

The rearrangement joins TRBV5-1 to TRBJ1-6, with D possibly TRBD1 on 6 matching bases. Germline loops: CDR1 SGHRS, CDR2 YFSETQ. Trimming shortened V by 4 bases and J by 11 bases, and 25 bases separated the two germline ends. The CDR3 is 17 residues long. The CDR3, as DNA: TGCGCCAGCAGCCTATTCCCTGACAGGACCAAAAGACCACCCCTCCACTTT. Translating it yields CASSLFPDRTKRPPLHF.

The chain employs TRBV6-6 and TRBJ2-1; 7 positions match TRBD2. This CDR3 has 14 amino acids. CDR1 and CDR2 (germline): MNHNY, SVGAGI (reference sequence). The junction had 5 bases not matched to a gene; V was cut back by 9 bases and J by 0 bases. DNA of the CDR3: TGTGCCAGTGAGGGCGGGAGCTCCTACAATGAGCAGTTCTTC. It translates to CASEGGSSYNEQFF.

The chain is built from TRBV4-2 and TRBJ2-7; a possible D gene is TRBD1 (6 bases). This CDR3 has 14 amino acids. The germline V and J ends were trimmed by 0 bases and 2 bases, with 8 bases remaining between them. CDR1 LGHNA and CDR2 YNFKEQ come from the germline V gene. CDR3 DNA: TGTGCCAGCAGCCAAGAAGCAGGGGCCTACGAGCAGTACTTC. This encodes CASSQEAGAYEQYF.